These 20 T cell receptor beta chains were all obtained from the same sample, sequenced in a study of regulatory T cells in long-lasting Graves disease. Time point reported: newly diagnosed GD, antithyroid drugs for less than 3 months. PBMC-derived RNA was used for the TCR library. Through Arm-PCR of CDR3 regions and iRepertoire HTBI primers, TCR beta libraries were built. TCRdb called the multiplex PCR reads again in MiXCR, with one record for every CDR3 protein. The repertoire holds 600,000 to 650,000 distinct CDR3 sequences, with around 17% as singletons. This sample was shared with a second study, whose subject was T cells in Graves' hyperthyroidism and ophthalmopathy.

The sequencing here drew on peripheral blood mononuclear cells (PBMCs), taken at new diagnosis, from a patient treated with antithyroid drugs. The receptors come from a woman in her thirties with Graves disease.

The chain has TRBV20-1 and TRBJ1-2; no clear D gene. Germline loops: CDR1 DFQATT, CDR2 SNEGSKA (reference sequence). Trimming shortened V by 3 bases and J by 6 bases, and 8 bases separated the two germline ends. The CDR3 has 11 amino acids. In nucleotides, the CDR3 is TGCAGTGCTAGTGGCCCAGATGGCTACACCTTC. This translates into CSASGPDGYTF.

This clonotype was observed at least ten times. The rearrangement uses TRBV11-2 and TRBJ2-3; 10 nucleotides line up with TRBD2. The CDR3 contains 18 residues. Germline V lookup: CDR1 SGHAT, CDR2 FQNNGV. V shed 0 bases, J shed 0 bases, and the junction held 6 bases outside the gene matches. The CDR3 region has the DNA TGTGCCAGCAGCTTAGATGCGCGGACTAGCGGAAGCACAGATACGCAGTATTTT. This encodes CASSLDARTSGSTDTQYF. The whole variable domain, filled in from reference TRBV11-2 and TRBJ2-3, reads EAGVAQSPRYKIIEKRQSVAFWCNPISGHATLYWYQQILGQGPKLLIQFQNNGVVDDSQLPKDRFSAERLKGVDSTLKIQPAKLEDSAVYLCASSLDARTSGSTDTQYFGPGTRLTVL.

This clonotype was observed at least ten times. The V gene is TRBV28, the J gene TRBJ2-4; 9 nucleotides match TRBD1. Losses at the gene ends were 4 bases for V and 6 bases for J; bases not matched to a gene: 10. The CDR3 is 16 amino acids. Germline V CDR1 and CDR2: MDHEN, SYDVKM. CDR3 bases: TGTGCCAGCAGTTCAGAGGGGGGACAGGGTGGAAACATTCAGTACTTC. This sequence encodes CASSSEGGQGGNIQYF.

This clonotype was counted many times. The chain couples TRBV7-8 to TRBJ1-5, with TRBD1 matching 9 bases. The V gene's germline CDR1 is SGHVS and CDR2 FQNEAQ. This CDR3 is built from 18 residues. The V gene end was trimmed by 0 bases and the J gene end by 4 bases; junction bases not matched to a gene: 10. CDR3 region: CASSLAEISGTGNQPQHF. The CDR3 DNA sequence: TGTGCCAGCAGCTTAGCCGAGATTTCCGGGACAGGGAATCAGCCCCAGCATTTT.

In this sample, this clonotype turned up many times. J is TRBJ1-5 and V is TRBV2; weak D call: TRBD1 (6 bases). CDR1 SNHLY and CDR2 FYNNEI come from the germline V gene. The CDR3 extends over 15 amino acids. The ends were cut back, 5 bases at V and 4 bases at J, with 15 bases in the middle. The CDR3 sequence: CASSLMGAGNQPQHF. CDR3 nucleotide sequence: TGTGCCAGCAGTTTGATGGGGGCTGGGAATCAGCCCCAGCATTTT.

There are a few counts of this clonotype. The chain combines TRBV11-3 with TRBJ2-3; TRBD1 aligns across 7 bases. The V segment lost 8 bases and the J segment 8 bases; nucleotides outside the gene matches: 4. The CDR3 extends over 11 amino acids. Germline V gene data show CDR1 as SGHNT and CDR2 as YENEEA. In DNA, the CDR3 is TGTGCCAGCGCGACAGGGAGTACGCAGTATTTT. Translating gives CASATGSTQYF. The full variable domain, rest sourced from reference TRBV11-3 and TRBJ2-3, is EAGVVQSPRYKIIEKKQPVAFWCNPISGHNTLYWYLQNLGQGPELLIRYENEEAVDDSQLPKDRFSAERLKGVDSTLKIQPAELGDSAVYLCASATGSTQYFGPGTRLTVL.

This chain joins TRBV3-1 and TRBJ1-3, with D uncertain. V dropped 2 bases and J dropped 0 bases, with 11 bases sitting between them. There are 16 residues in the CDR3. CDR1 is LGHDT, CDR2 YNNKEL, per germline (reference sequence). Written as DNA, the CDR3 is TGTGCCAGCAGCCAACTCATGCGGCGCTCTGGAAACACCATATATTTT. This translates into CASSQLMRRSGNTIYF.

The chain carries TRBV18 and TRBJ1-2; D uncertain. In germline, CDR1 is KGHSH, CDR2 LQKENI. The CDR3 length is 13 residues. V lost 5 bases, J lost 6 bases, and 13 bases lay in between. CDR3 sequence (DNA): TGTGCCAGCTCAGAATTACGTCGGGATGGCTACACCTTC. Protein: CASSELRRDGYTF.

At least ten counts were recorded for this clonotype. The gene calls are TRBV27 and TRBJ2-3; D is uncertain. CDR1 and CDR2 (germline): MNHEY, SMNVEV (reference sequence). Trimming removed 2 bases from V and 6 bases from J, with 12 bases in between. The CDR3 extends over 14 amino acids. CDR3 in amino acids: CASSLSRRGDTQYF. CDR3 sequence (DNA): TGTGCCAGCAGTTTAAGTCGGCGCGGCGATACGCAGTATTTT.

This clonotype has only a few counts. This chain connects TRBV18 to TRBJ1-5; the D gene is possibly TRBD1 (5 bases). This CDR3 is 15 amino acids long. The germline V and J ends were trimmed by 3 bases and 6 bases, with 15 bases remaining between them. Germline-derived CDR1 and CDR2 are KGHSH and LQKENI. The CDR3 loop is CASSPPGQGGQPQHF. The CDR3 DNA sequence: TGTGCCAGCTCACCGCCGGGGCAGGGAGGTCAGCCCCAGCATTTT.

This clonotype showed up many times. The chain recombines TRBV11-3 with TRBJ2-1; TRBD2 is a possible D gene (5 bases). V lost 0 bases and J lost 4, with 10 bases in between. The germline gives CDR1 SGHNT, CDR2 YENEEA. The CDR3 covers 15 residues. CDR3 DNA: TGTGCCAGCAGCTTAGATAGCGCAAATTACAATGAGCAGTTCTTC. Encoded protein: CASSLDSANYNEQFF.

This sequence joins TRBV6-2 or TRBV6-3 and TRBJ2-1; 7 bases align to TRBD1. The trim removed 6 bases at V and 3 bases at J, leaving 8 bases unmatched. The CDR3 length is 15 residues. The V gene's germline CDR1 is MNHEY and CDR2 SVGEGT. CDR3 residues: CASRSGTARYNEQFF. DNA for the CDR3: TGTGCCAGCAGGTCGGGGACAGCCCGCTACAATGAGCAGTTCTTC.

This clonotype has a count of ten or more. The V and J genes are TRBV12-3 or TRBV12-4 and TRBJ2-5; 7 nucleotides match TRBD2. This CDR3 contains 15 residues. V gave up 3 bases and J gave up 2 bases; unmatched junction bases: 6. The CDR3 spells CASSLAGAIQETQYF. The CDR3 region has the DNA TGTGCCAGCAGTTTGGCGGGAGCGATACAAGAGACCCAGTACTTC.

This clonotype has at least ten counts. This rearrangement joins TRBV3-1 to TRBJ2-1; no clear D gene. There are 13 residues in the CDR3. Germline CDR1 LGHDT, CDR2 YNNKEL (reference sequence). Trimming removed 8 bases from V and 5 bases from J, with 13 bases in between. CDR3 coding DNA: TGTGCCAGCGGGAACCGACATAACAATGAGCAGTTCTTC. Its translation is CASGNRHNNEQFF.

The chain joins TRBV20-1 to TRBJ2-4; D is uncertain. The CDR3 is 15 amino acids. Germline CDR1 is DFQATT and CDR2 is SNEGSKA (reference sequence). Trimming shortened V by 0 bases and J by 0 bases, and 9 bases separated the two germline ends. In nucleotides, the CDR3 is TGCAGTGCTAGAGATTTTGATCTAGCCAAAAACATTCAGTACTTC. It specifies CSARDFDLAKNIQYF.

In this sample, this clonotype turned up many times. CDR3 in amino acids: CATSDTTSGMRDTQYF. In DNA form, the CDR3 reads TGTGCCACCAGTGATACAACTAGCGGGATGCGAGATACGCAGTATTTT. The chain joins TRBV24-1 to TRBJ2-3, with 10 positions matching TRBD2. The V segment lost 3 bases and the J segment 5 bases; nucleotides outside the gene matches: 7. Germline-derived CDR1 and CDR2 are KGHDR and SFDVKD. This CDR3 has 16 residues.

The genes are TRBV27 and TRBJ1-3, with TRBD1 as a possible D gene (6 bases). There are 15 residues in the CDR3. Trimming took off 2 bases at V and 2 bases at J, with 10 bases between the two ends. CDR1 is MNHEY, CDR2 SMNVEV, per germline (reference sequence). CDR3 loop: CASSLVRGAGNTIYF. CDR3 sequence (DNA): TGTGCCAGCAGTTTAGTTAGGGGGGCTGGAAACACCATATATTTT.

The V call is TRBV30, the J call TRBJ2-1; no definite D call. V lost 0 bases, J lost 4 bases, and 10 bases lay in between. The V gene's germline CDR1 is GTSNPN and CDR2 SVGIG (reference sequence). The CDR3 covers 14 residues. CDR3 sequence reads: CAWSVSQEYNEQFF. CDR3 nucleotides: TGTGCCTGGAGTGTATCGCAGGAATACAATGAGCAGTTCTTC.

There are a few counts of this clonotype. The V and J genes are TRBV7-2 and TRBJ2-2, with D possibly matching TRBD2 (6 bases). V was shortened by 2 bases and J by 7 bases, with 11 bases between the two germline ends. CDR3 size: 14 residues. From germline, CDR1 is SGHTA and CDR2 FQGNSA. Here the CDR3 reads CASSLLGGIGELFF. The DNA for the CDR3 is TGTGCCAGCAGCTTACTTGGCGGGATCGGGGAGCTGTTTTTT.

Ten or more counts support this clonotype. V gene TRBV29-1 combines with J gene TRBJ2-7, with D tentatively TRBD1 or TRBD2 (6 bases each). The CDR3 consists of 13 residues. Trimming took 5 bases from V and 7 from J, leaving 18 bases between them. The germline CDR1 and CDR2 sequences are SQVTM and ANQGSEA. The CDR3 here is CSVKTGPGLEQYF. The CDR3 nucleotides read TGCAGCGTTAAGACAGGACCGGGACTGGAGCAGTACTTC.